This T cell receptor (beta chain) was obtained from a study of blood T cell repertoires in COVID-19. Looking at the study overall: The United States, Italy and Spain were the sources of the acute and convalescent COVID-19 samples. In each case, the material was cDNA or gDNA derived from T cells, B-cell-depleted T cells, or PBMCs.

Source study methods: Counts of nucleated cells, estimated from reference gene primer amplification, were obtained. This table comes from immunoSEQ multiplex PCR, and its TCRdb copy is limited to in-frame clones, with some not included. That table is the source of V, J and clone size, and D and trimming were worked out from the DNA. The top ten hold around 2% of the sample, which has about 99,000 clones, 84% seen once. CDR1 SGHTA and CDR2 FQGTGA come from the germline V gene. This CDR3 is 12 amino acids long. The germline V and J ends were trimmed by 4 bases and 0 bases, with 3 bases remaining between them.

The sequence was collected from a man between 65 and 85 years old with active or convalescent COVID-19. The V call is TRBV7-3, the J call TRBJ2-5, with D unresolved. The sequenced sample was peripheral blood. CDR3 coding DNA: TGTGCCAGCAGCTACTACCAAGAGACCCAGTACTTC. Amino acids: CASSYYQETQYF.